This entry is about one T cell receptor beta chain. Sequence at one end of the junction differs from germline and may be a read error. As to time point: persistent/refractory GD, antithyroid drugs over 5 years with positive TRAb. The authors made the TCR library using RNA they extracted from PBMCs. Both iRepertoire HTBI primers and Arm-PCR of CDR3 regions were used to build the TCR beta libraries. TCRdb re-called the multiplex PCR reads with MiXCR, one entry per CDR3 protein. The sample has fewer than 450,000 distinct CDR3 sequences; 23% are singletons. This entry belongs to a study of regulatory T cells in long-lasting Graves disease. CDR1 and CDR2 from the germline V gene are DFQATT and SNEGSKA (reference sequence). This CDR3 contains 15 residues.

The sequence was obtained from a female donor with Graves disease. The rearrangement uses TRBV20-1 and TRBJ2-5, with 9 bases identical to TRBD2. This specimen was peripheral blood mononuclear cells (PBMCs), taken when the disease was refractory, from a patient treated with antithyroid drugs. The CDR3 DNA follows: TGCAGTGCGCGAGAGGGGACTAGCCCACAAGGGACCCGGTACTTC. This gives the protein CSAREGTSPQGTRYF.